This entry lists 22 T cell receptor beta chains sequenced from one sample in a study of shared clonotypes between healthy human individuals. Repertoires were generated with immunoSEQ multiplex PCR, while TCRdb's copy carries only in-frame clones and drops some. The sample yields approximately 240,000 clones, over 60% seen once. Sequenced sample: memory CD4+ T cells sorted from blood. Stated subset: CD45RA-negative fraction. The receptors derive from a man between 25 and 39 years old in good health.

The J gene is TRBJ1-1, the V gene TRBV11-2; D is perhaps TRBD1 (6 bases). Germline V lookup: CDR1 SGHAT, CDR2 FQNNGV. V was pared by 2 bases and J by 7 bases, with 14 bases between. The CDR3 loop spans 14 amino acids. CDR3 DNA: TGTGCCAGCAGCTTACCTTCGGGGGCCGTTGAAGCTTTCTTT. It yields the protein CASSLPSGAVEAFF.

This clone was counted only a few times. The chain links TRBV7-6 to TRBJ1-1, with D perhaps TRBD1 (5 bases). Germline loops: CDR1 SGHVS, CDR2 FNYEAQ. V lost 2 bases and J 2 bases, leaving 15 bases between the germline ends. This CDR3 has 16 amino acids. This chain's CDR3 is CASSLSSGGINTEAFF. The DNA of the CDR3 is TGTGCCAGCAGCTTAAGTTCGGGGGGGATAAACACTGAAGCTTTCTTT.

This clone appeared a few times. J is TRBJ2-5 and V is TRBV7-6; 10 nucleotides agree with TRBD2. With V trimmed by 2 bases and J by 5 bases, 8 bases remained unmatched. Germline V gives CDR1 SGHVS, CDR2 FNYEAQ. The CDR3 totals 16 residues. Here the CDR3 DNA reads TGTGCCAGCAGCTTATCTAGCGGGAGAGTGTCCGAGACCCAGTACTTC. It encodes CASSLSSGRVSETQYF.

The V gene is TRBV28, the J gene TRBJ2-3; 8 bases agree with TRBD2. J lost 6 bases, V lost 2 bases, and 4 bases had no gene match. Germline V CDR1 and CDR2: MDHEN, SYDVKM. The CDR3 sequence is 14 residues long. CDR3 amino acids: CASSLGAGVDTQYF. The DNA of the CDR3 is TGTGCCAGCAGTTTAGGAGCGGGAGTGGATACGCAGTATTTT.

V gene TRBV10-1 combines with J gene TRBJ2-1; no clear D. CDR1 WNHNN and CDR2 SYGVQD come from the germline V gene (reference sequence). Trimming took 4 bases from V and 0 from J, leaving 13 bases between them. The CDR3 has 16 amino acids. The CDR3 bases are TGCGCCAGCAGTGGATGGGCCAGGAGCTCCTACAATGAGCAGTTCTTC. This sequence encodes CASSGWARSSYNEQFF.

The chain recombines TRBV10-1 with TRBJ2-7; D is unclear. CDR3 length equals 13 residues. Germline V gene lookup returns CDR1 WNHNN and CDR2 SYGVQD (reference sequence). Trimming cost V 0 bases and J 5 bases, with 8 bases left between them. CDR3 residues: CASSESPGHEQYF. CDR3 nucleotide sequence: TGCGCCAGCAGTGAGTCCCCAGGACACGAGCAGTACTTC.

This clone was seen only a few times. This rearrangement joins TRBV11-2 to TRBJ2-1; TRBD2 agrees at 7 bases. This CDR3 is built from 14 residues. Germline values: CDR1 SGHAT, CDR2 FQNNGV. The junction had 17 bases not matched to a gene; V was cut back by 6 bases and J by 15 bases. CDR3 in DNA: TGTGCCAGCAGTCGAGACGGCGGCAGCGGGACTCCGTTCTTC. Translation: CASSRDGGSGTPFF.

This clone occurred a few times. This rearrangement joins TRBV21-1 to TRBJ1-2. TRBV21-1 is a documented pseudogene. The CDR3 extends over 14 amino acids. The CDR3 nucleotides are TGTGCCAGCAGCAAACGCACTGAAAGCTATGGCTACACCTTC. This gives the protein CASSKRTESYGYTF.

V gene TRBV5-1 combines with J gene TRBJ2-7, with TRBD1 matching 8 bases. V lost 0 bases to trimming and J lost 3 bases; unmatched junction nucleotides: 11. The CDR3 spans 17 residues. Germline values: CDR1 SGHRS, CDR2 YFSETQ. CDR3 loop: CASSLAGRDRRIYEQYF. The CDR3 bases are TGCGCCAGCAGCTTGGCCGGGCGGGACAGGAGAATCTACGAGCAGTACTTC.

The gene calls are TRBV28 and TRBJ1-3, with 9 bases lining up with TRBD1. V lost 2 bases to trimming and J lost 0 bases; unmatched junction nucleotides: 5. This CDR3 has 17 residues. CDR1 and CDR2 from the germline V gene are MDHEN and SYDVKM. CDR3 bases: TGTGCCAGCAGTTTACTCGGACAGGGGCCCTCTGGAAACACCATATATTTT. It encodes CASSLLGQGPSGNTIYF.

The V and J genes are TRBV2 and TRBJ2-3, with D perhaps assigned TRBD1 or TRBD2 (5 bases each). V lost 4 bases and J lost 3, with 17 bases in between. Germline CDR1 is SNHLY and CDR2 is FYNNEI. There are 16 residues in the CDR3. DNA for the CDR3: TGTGCCAGCAGTGCGCTCGGGGCAGGGAAAACAGATACGCAGTATTTT. This translates into CASSALGAGKTDTQYF.

The chain links TRBV5-1 to TRBJ2-1; 7 bases fit TRBD2. Trimming removed 4 bases from V and 0 bases from J; junction bases left unmatched: 10. CDR3 size: 17 residues. CDR1 and CDR2 from the germline V gene are SGHRS and YFSETQ. CDR3 sequence: CASSREVRVSSYNEQFF. CDR3 in DNA: TGCGCCAGCAGCCGGGAGGTTCGTGTCAGCTCCTACAATGAGCAGTTCTTC.

The V and J genes are TRBV7-9 and TRBJ2-7; 7 positions match TRBD1. This CDR3 comprises 13 residues. CDR1 SEHNR and CDR2 FQNEAQ come from the germline V gene (reference sequence). V dropped 8 bases and J dropped 2; count of bases not matched to a gene: 6. The DNA for the CDR3 is TGTGCCAGCGGCCGGGACAGCCCCTACGAGCAGTACTTC. It is translated as CASGRDSPYEQYF.

V usage is TRBV28 and J usage is TRBJ1-5; D call uncertain. V was trimmed by 2 bases and J by 0 bases, leaving 17 bases between them. Germline CDR1 MDHEN, CDR2 SYDVKM. The CDR3 loop spans 18 amino acids. This chain's CDR3 is CASSLEVGGSYSNQPQHF. The CDR3 region has the DNA TGTGCCAGCAGTTTAGAGGTTGGTGGCAGCTATAGCAATCAGCCCCAGCATTTT. The entire variable domain, with the rest obtained from reference TRBV28 and TRBJ1-5, is as follows: DVKVTQSSRYLVKRTGEKVFLECVQDMDHENMFWYRQDPGLGLRLIYFSYDVKMKEKGDIPEGYSVSREKKERFSLILESASTNQTSMYLCASSLEVGGSYSNQPQHFGDGTRLSIL.

As for this clone: A read error may explain this, as a much larger clone is one base away. V usage is TRBV20-1 and J usage is TRBJ2-3; D not certain. Germline values: CDR1 DFQATT, CDR2 SNEGSKA (reference sequence). V shed 2 bases and J shed 4 bases, with 4 bases lying between them. The length of the CDR3 is 11 residues. The DNA of the CDR3 is TGCAGTGCTAGAATCCCAGATACGCAGTATTTT. Translating gives CSARIPDTQYF.

The chain is built from TRBV28 and TRBJ2-7, with D perhaps TRBD1 or TRBD2 (5 bases each). The germline V and J ends were trimmed by 5 bases and 2 bases, with 28 bases remaining between them. This CDR3 comprises 19 residues. CDR1 MDHEN and CDR2 SYDVKM come from the germline V gene. The CDR3 spells CASSPARPSNVGDPYEQYF. Here the CDR3 DNA reads TGTGCCAGCAGTCCCGCAAGGCCTTCGAACGTAGGGGACCCCTACGAGCAGTACTTC. The full variable domain, rest sourced from reference TRBV28 and TRBJ2-7, is DVKVTQSSRYLVKRTGEKVFLECVQDMDHENMFWYRQDPGLGLRLIYFSYDVKMKEKGDIPEGYSVSREKKERFSLILESASTNQTSMYLCASSPARPSNVGDPYEQYFGPGTRLTVT.

The sample holds a few counts of this clone. V usage is TRBV7-9 and J usage is TRBJ2-1, with TRBD1 identical over 7 bases. This CDR3 region has 13 residues. With 5 bases clipped from V and 8 bases from J, the junction kept 6 bases outside the gene matches. Germline V CDR1 and CDR2: SEHNR, FQNEAQ (reference sequence). The CDR3: CASSPDRDDEQFF. The CDR3 DNA reads TGTGCCAGCAGCCCCGACAGGGACGATGAGCAGTTCTTC.

This clone has a handful of counts. The genes are TRBV18 and TRBJ2-5, with no clear D. Germline CDR1 reads KGHSH; CDR2 reads LQKENI. V shed 2 bases and J shed 4 bases, with 11 bases lying between them. CDR3 length: 14 residues. CDR3 coding DNA: TGTGCCAGCTCACCAATGCCAGCTGCAGAGACCCAGTACTTC. As protein: CASSPMPAAETQYF.

The rearrangement joins TRBV9 to TRBJ1-1; D possibly corresponds to TRBD1 (6 bases). The CDR3 spans 15 residues. The V gene lost 0 bases and the J gene lost 4 bases, with 13 bases spanning the gap. Germline CDR1 SGDLS, CDR2 YYNGEE. The CDR3 DNA sequence: TGTGCCAGCAGCGTAGTCGTAGGGGGGAGCACTGAAGCTTTCTTT. As protein: CASSVVVGGSTEAFF.

This rearrangement joins TRBV28 to TRBJ1-1; 8 nucleotides line up with TRBD1. Germline V lookup: CDR1 MDHEN, CDR2 SYDVKM. V dropped 4 bases and J dropped 1; count of bases not matched to a gene: 11. This CDR3 spans 17 amino acids. The CDR3 DNA reads TGTGCCAGCAGTTCCCCAAGGACAGGGCGCGCGAACACTGAAGCTTTCTTT. Protein product: CASSSPRTGRANTEAFF.

The gene calls are TRBV7-2 and TRBJ2-7; 7 bases agree with TRBD2. The CDR3 consists of 14 residues. Germline CDR1 SGHTA, CDR2 FQGNSA. Losses at the gene ends were 5 bases for V and 5 bases for J; bases not matched to a gene: 9. The CDR3 spells CASSPSGLVHEQYF. CDR3 nucleotide sequence: TGTGCCAGCAGCCCAAGCGGACTAGTCCACGAGCAGTACTTC.

V is TRBV15 and J is TRBJ2-3, with 11 bases identical to TRBD2. The V gene's germline CDR1 is LNHNV and CDR2 YYDKDF (reference sequence). Trimming cost V 1 base and J 4 bases; bases outside gene matches: 7. The CDR3 loop spans 17 amino acids. CDR3 bases: TGTGCCACCAGCAGAGGGATTACTAGCGGGAGTTCAGATACGCAGTATTTT. It yields the protein CATSRGITSGSSDTQYF.